The clone carrying this TCR beta chain was detected only a few times. No antigen is known for it. The data stem from a study of shared clonotypes between healthy human individuals. Background on the study: Every donor yielded three CD4 naive, three CD4 memory, two CD8 naive and one CD8 memory plate.

Naive CD4+ cells were CD45RA-selected; the remaining cells were memory. CDR1 and CDR2 from the germline V gene are MNHEY and SMNVEV (reference sequence). The CDR3 length is 18 residues. Trimming took off 4 bases at V and 0 bases at J, with 16 bases between the two ends. Assay execution took place at the deep level. The table came from immunoSEQ multiplex PCR; TCRdb's copy has only in-frame clones and leaves some out. The data contain roughly 2.5 million clones, approximately 90% of them singletons. Study results and caveats: Shared across a few donors were around 5% of the naive CD4 clonotypes.

The specimen sequenced was naive CD4+ T cells sorted from blood. Described subset: CD45RA+ positively selected. This clonotype was sampled from a young man in good health. The chain employs TRBV27 and TRBJ1-6; D not resolved. CDR3 DNA sequence: TGTGCCAGCAGTTCCCTGATGGCGGGGAGCTCCTATAATTCACCCCTCCACTTT. Protein: CASSSLMAGSSYNSPLHF.